This record looks at one T cell receptor beta chain sequence and its context. The data belong to a study of cytomegalovirus exposure and HLA in healthy donors. Losses at the gene ends were 4 bases for V and 5 bases for J; bases not matched to a gene: 2. Germline V CDR1 and CDR2: SNHLY, FYNNEI. CDR3 length: 14 amino acids. It was with 60 Vbeta and 13 Jbeta primers that the PCR ran. Some clones are missing from TCRdb's copy, which holds only in-frame ones; the method was immunoSEQ multiplex PCR. The repertoire holds under 200,000 clones, with roughly 71% as singletons. The chain links TRBV2 to TRBJ2-2; 9 nucleotides align to TRBD2. Sequencing was done on a sample of PBMCs. The receptor was isolated from a girl aged 10-17 years in good health and CMV-seronegative. The CDR3 here is CASSGRGGTGELFF. As DNA, the CDR3 is TGTGCCAGCAGTGGGCGGGGGGGAACCGGGGAGCTGTTTTTT.